This T cell receptor beta chain is from a study of T cell changes during pregnancy in multiple sclerosis. The germline V gene has CDR1 SGDLS and CDR2 YYNGEE. The trim removed 3 bases at V and 8 bases at J, leaving 7 bases unmatched. The CDR3 has 14 amino acids. The protocol was immunoSEQ multiplex PCR, while the TCRdb copy is restricted to in-frame clones and leaves out a portion. The sample has around 70,000 clones; 80% to 95% are singletons. J is TRBJ1-2 and V is TRBV9, with 10 bases lining up with TRBD1. This TCR was sampled from a female donor with multiple sclerosis, enrolled in a pregnancy study. Sequenced material: CD4+ T cells from peripheral blood mononuclear cells, taken after pregnancy. CDR3 in DNA: TGTGCCAGCAGCGAAATTGGGACAGGGGAAGGCTACACCTTC. Its translation is CASSEIGTGEGYTF.